Below, 3 T cell receptor beta chains from the same sample are listed, as sequenced in a study of CD8+ T cells in alopecia areata. Noted treatment: oral pan-JAK inhibitor, 5-10 mg twice daily. The authors extracted RNA and reverse transcribed it into cDNA as the sequencing template. Sequenced by immunoSEQ multiplex PCR; TCRdb stores in-frame clones only, minus some. The repertoire holds about 290,000 clones, with nearly 60% as singletons. The starting material was CD4+ T cells sorted from blood, obtained at week 24, from a patient treated with tofacitinib. Receptors were obtained from a human donor with alopecia areata.

This clone showed up just a few times. The chain recombines TRBV7-9 with TRBJ1-2; D gene ambiguous. Germline V CDR1 and CDR2: SEHNR, FQNEAQ (reference sequence). The CDR3 has 14 amino acids. Trimming removed 4 bases from V and 4 bases from J, with 13 bases in between. The CDR3 spells CASSSVTELYGYTF. The CDR3 DNA reads TGTGCCAGCAGCTCGGTAACGGAGCTCTATGGCTACACCTTC.

The chain uses TRBV29-1 and TRBJ2-5; D remains ambiguous. Trimming took 1 base from V and 5 from J, leaving 8 bases between them. The CDR3 extends over 12 amino acids. Germline CDR1 is SQVTM and CDR2 is ANQGSEA. The CDR3 reads CSVEAVGETQYF. The CDR3 DNA reads TGCAGCGTTGAAGCGGTCGGGGAGACCCAGTACTTC.

This clone occurred a few times. The rearrangement joins TRBV5-1 to TRBJ2-5; D is ambiguous. This CDR3 spans 16 amino acids. Looked up from germline, CDR1 is SGHRS and CDR2 is YFSETQ. The V gene lost 4 bases and the J gene lost 5 bases, with 21 bases spanning the gap. The CDR3 spells CASSPPLDRGWETQYF. The CDR3, as DNA: TGCGCCAGCAGCCCCCCGTTAGACCGAGGCTGGGAGACCCAGTACTTC. Looking up the rest from reference TRBV5-1 and TRBJ2-5 gives the full variable domain: KAGVTQTPRYLIKTRGQQVTLSCSPISGHRSVSWYQQTPGQGLQFLFEYFSETQRNKGNFPGRFSGRQFSNSRSEMNVSTLELGDSALYLCASSPPLDRGWETQYFGPGTRLLVL.